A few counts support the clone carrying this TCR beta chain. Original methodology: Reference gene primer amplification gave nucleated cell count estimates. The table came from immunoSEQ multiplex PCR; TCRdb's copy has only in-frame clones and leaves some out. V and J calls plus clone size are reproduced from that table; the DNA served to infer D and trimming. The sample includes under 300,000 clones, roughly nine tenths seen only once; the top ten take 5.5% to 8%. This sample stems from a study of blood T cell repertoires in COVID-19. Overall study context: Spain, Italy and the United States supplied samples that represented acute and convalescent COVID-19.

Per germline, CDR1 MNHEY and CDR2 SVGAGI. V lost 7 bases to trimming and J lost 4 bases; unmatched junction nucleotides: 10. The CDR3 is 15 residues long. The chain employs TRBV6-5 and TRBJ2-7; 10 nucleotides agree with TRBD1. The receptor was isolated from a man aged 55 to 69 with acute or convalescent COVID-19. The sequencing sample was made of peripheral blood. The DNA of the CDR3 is TGTGCCAGCATGGGGGAAGGACAGGGGGTGTACGAGCAGTACTTC. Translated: CASMGEGQGVYEQYF.